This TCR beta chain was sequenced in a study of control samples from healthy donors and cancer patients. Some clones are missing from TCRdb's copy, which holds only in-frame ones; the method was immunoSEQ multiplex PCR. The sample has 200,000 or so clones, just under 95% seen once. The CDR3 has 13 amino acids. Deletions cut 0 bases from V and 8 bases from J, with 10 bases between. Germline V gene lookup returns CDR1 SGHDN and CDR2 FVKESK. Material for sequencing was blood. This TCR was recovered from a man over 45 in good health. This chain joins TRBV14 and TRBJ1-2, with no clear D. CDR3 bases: TGTGCCAGCAGCCAAGATCGAGATCGCGGCTACACCTTC. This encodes CASSQDRDRGYTF.